Shown below are 13 T cell receptor beta chains from a single sample sequenced in a study of OX40 agonist ivuxolimab in advanced cancers. The data were produced by immunoSEQ multiplex PCR, yet TCRdb's version contains in-frame clones alone and is incomplete. The sample includes tens of thousands of clones, 70% to 90% of them seen just once. The sequencing here drew on CD4+ or CD8+ T cells sorted from blood, taken in a trial of the OX40 agonist ivuxolimab. These receptors all stem from an adult with an advanced solid tumor such as melanoma, head and neck, liver or kidney cancer.

This clone is a singleton in its sample. This sequence joins TRBV2 and TRBJ2-2, with 13 bases fitting TRBD2. This CDR3 contains 21 residues. V gave up 6 bases and J gave up 2 bases; unmatched junction bases: 18. The V gene's germline CDR1 is SNHLY and CDR2 FYNNEI. The CDR3 is CASREPGLAGWRGPNTGELFF. CDR3 DNA sequence: TGTGCCAGCAGAGAACCGGGACTAGCGGGATGGAGGGGCCCAAACACCGGGGAGCTGTTTTTT. Filled out from reference TRBV2 and TRBJ2-2, the complete variable domain reads EPEVTQTPSHQVTQMGQEVILRCVPISNHLYFYWYRQILGQKVEFLVSFYNNEISEKSEIFDDQFSVERPDGSNFTLKIRSTKLEDSAMYFCASREPGLAGWRGPNTGELFFGEGSRLTVL.

The genes are TRBV23-1 and TRBJ2-1; tentative D call: TRBD2 (6 bases). TRBV23-1 is labeled an ORF, and its function is uncertain. The CDR3 totals 12 residues. V lost 4 bases, J lost 13 bases, and 14 bases lay in between. The CDR3 nucleotides read TGCGCCAGCAGTCGCCGCGGGGCAGCACAGTTCTTC. Its protein is CASSRRGAAQFF.

The J gene is TRBJ2-2, the V gene TRBV28, with 9 nucleotides matching TRBD2. The V gene's germline CDR1 is MDHEN and CDR2 SYDVKM. There are 16 residues in the CDR3. Trimming removed 3 bases from V and 6 bases from J; junction bases left unmatched: 8. The CDR3 is CASSLLVAGEPGELFF. The CDR3 coding sequence is TGTGCCAGCAGTTTGCTTGTAGCGGGAGAGCCCGGGGAGCTGTTTTTT.

The V gene is TRBV5-1, the J gene TRBJ2-2; 10 nucleotides line up with TRBD2. Germline assignment: CDR1 SGHRS and CDR2 YFSETQ. The J segment lost 0 bases and the V segment lost 3 bases, leaving 2 bases of the junction unmatched. The CDR3 extends over 16 amino acids. The CDR3 region has the DNA TGCGCCAGCAGCTCAGGACTAGCGGCGAACACCGGGGAGCTGTTTTTT. It is translated as CASSSGLAANTGELFF.

The chain combines TRBV6-6 with TRBJ2-7, with TRBD1 identical over 9 bases. Germline values: CDR1 MNHNY, CDR2 SVGAGI (reference sequence). CDR3 size: 14 residues. The junction had 8 bases not matched to a gene; V was cut back by 5 bases and J by 6 bases. The CDR3 reads CASSEPGQGAEQYF. The CDR3 DNA sequence: TGTGCCAGCAGTGAGCCGGGACAGGGAGCCGAGCAGTACTTC.

The rearrangement uses TRBV18 and TRBJ1-2; unclear D gene. CDR1 is KGHSH and CDR2 is LQKENI in the germline V gene. The germline V and J ends were trimmed by 0 bases and 8 bases, with 10 bases remaining between them. CDR3 length equals 13 residues. CDR3 DNA: TGTGCCAGCTCACCACCGACTGAGGGAGGCTACACCTTC. It yields the protein CASSPPTEGGYTF.

The chain is built from TRBV10-1 and TRBJ2-3; D tentatively reads TRBD1 or TRBD2 (5 bases each). The CDR3 consists of 12 residues. The germline V gene has CDR1 WNHNN and CDR2 SYGVQD (reference sequence). Deletions cut 9 bases from V and 4 bases from J, with 11 bases between. The CDR3, as DNA: TGCGCCAGTGGCCGGGACGCAGATACGCAGTATTTT. Translating it yields CASGRDADTQYF.

V is TRBV9 and J is TRBJ1-2; D is possibly TRBD1 (5 bases). The CDR3 consists of 14 residues. Trimming left V 7 bases short and J 8 bases short, with 21 bases between. Per germline, CDR1 SGDLS and CDR2 YYNGEE. The CDR3: CASRRDDSSRGYTF. The CDR3 DNA sequence: TGTGCCAGCCGGAGAGACGACAGCTCTCGAGGCTACACCTTC.

This clone is a singleton in its sample. This chain joins TRBV6-1 and TRBJ2-7, with 8 bases matching TRBD2. Germline assignment: CDR1 MNHNS and CDR2 SASEGT. CDR3 length: 14 amino acids. The V and J ends lost 4 bases and 6 bases, in that order; junction bases with no gene match: 8. CDR3 protein: CASSARTSFCEQYF. Here the CDR3 DNA reads TGTGCCAGCAGTGCTAGGACTAGCTTTTGCGAGCAGTACTTC.

V is TRBV20-1 and J is TRBJ2-1; D not resolved. The CDR3 extends over 10 amino acids. V was clipped by 6 bases and J by 8 bases, with 8 bases between them. Germline V gene lookup returns CDR1 DFQATT and CDR2 SNEGSKA (reference sequence). The chain's CDR3 is CSAQVDEQFF. The CDR3 coding sequence is TGCAGTGCCCAAGTGGATGAGCAGTTCTTC.

Notes on this clone: The sample contains more than one DNA sequence encoding this CDR3. This chain uses TRBV5-1 with TRBJ2-5; 10 nucleotides align to TRBD1. J gave up 5 bases and V 4 bases, and 2 bases lay outside the gene matches. CDR1 is SGHRS, CDR2 YFSETQ, per germline. This CDR3 is built from 13 residues. In DNA form, the CDR3 reads TGCGCCAGCAGCCCGGGACAGGGGGAGACCCAGTACTTC. Its translation is CASSPGQGETQYF. Supplemented by reference TRBV5-1 and TRBJ2-5, the full variable domain reads KAGVTQTPRYLIKTRGQQVTLSCSPISGHRSVSWYQQTPGQGLQFLFEYFSETQRNKGNFPGRFSGRQFSNSRSEMNVSTLELGDSALYLCASSPGQGETQYFGPGTRLLVL.

The chain is built from TRBV6-1 and TRBJ2-4, with a weak D call TRBD1 (5 bases). Trimming left V 7 bases short and J 0 bases short, with 13 bases between. The CDR3 extends over 15 amino acids. Germline-derived CDR1 and CDR2 are MNHNS and SASEGT. DNA for the CDR3: TGTGCCAGCATCCCTACAGGTCTAGCCAAAAACATTCAGTACTTC. Its protein product is CASIPTGLAKNIQYF.

The chain combines TRBV6-6 with TRBJ1-5; D remains unclear. There are 16 residues in the CDR3. V was shortened by 1 base and J by 1 base, with 11 bases between the two germline ends. CDR1 and CDR2 from the germline V gene are MNHNY and SVGAGI (reference sequence). CDR3 DNA: TGTGCCAGCAGTTACTTGTCTGGGGAGAGCAATCAGCCCCAGCATTTT. Translation gives CASSYLSGESNQPQHF.